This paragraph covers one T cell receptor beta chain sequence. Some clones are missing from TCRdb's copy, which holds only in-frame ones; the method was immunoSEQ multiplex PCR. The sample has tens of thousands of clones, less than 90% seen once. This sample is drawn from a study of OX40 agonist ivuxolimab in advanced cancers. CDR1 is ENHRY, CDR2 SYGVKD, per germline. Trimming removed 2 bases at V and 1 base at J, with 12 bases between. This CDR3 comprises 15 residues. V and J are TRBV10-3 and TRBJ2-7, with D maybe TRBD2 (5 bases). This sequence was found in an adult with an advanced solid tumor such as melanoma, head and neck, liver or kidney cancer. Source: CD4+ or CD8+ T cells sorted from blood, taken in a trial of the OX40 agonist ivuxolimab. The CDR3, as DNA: TGTGCCATCAGTGAGGTTAGCGCGAATTCCTACGAGCAGTACTTC. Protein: CAISEVSANSYEQYF.